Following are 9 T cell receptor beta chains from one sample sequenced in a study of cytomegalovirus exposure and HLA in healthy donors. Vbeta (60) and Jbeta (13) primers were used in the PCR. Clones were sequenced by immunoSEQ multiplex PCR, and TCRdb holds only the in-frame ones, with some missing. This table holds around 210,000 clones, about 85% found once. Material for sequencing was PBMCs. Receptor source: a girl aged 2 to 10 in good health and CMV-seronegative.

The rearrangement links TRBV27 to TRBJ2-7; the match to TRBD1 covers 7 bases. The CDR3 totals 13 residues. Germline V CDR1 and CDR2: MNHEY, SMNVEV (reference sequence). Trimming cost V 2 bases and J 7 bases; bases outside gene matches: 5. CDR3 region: CASSLRGPLEQYF. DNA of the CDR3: TGTGCCAGCAGTTTAAGGGGGCCTCTTGAGCAGTACTTC.

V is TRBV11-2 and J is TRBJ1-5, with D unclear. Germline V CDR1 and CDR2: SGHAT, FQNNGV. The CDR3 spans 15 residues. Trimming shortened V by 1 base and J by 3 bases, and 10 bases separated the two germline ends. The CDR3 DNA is TGTGCCAGCAGCTTAGGAGGCGGGATCAATCAGCCCCAGCATTTT. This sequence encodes CASSLGGGINQPQHF.

The CDR3 region has the DNA TGTGCCAGCAGTTACCATACTAGCGGTTTAAAAAATGAGCAGTTCTTC. Amino acid sequence: CASSYHTSGLKNEQFF. The chain links TRBV6-5 to TRBJ2-1; 8 bases map to TRBD2. V dropped 2 bases and J dropped 7; count of bases not matched to a gene: 10. Germline lookup yields CDR1 MNHEY and CDR2 SVGAGI. The CDR3 runs 16 residues.

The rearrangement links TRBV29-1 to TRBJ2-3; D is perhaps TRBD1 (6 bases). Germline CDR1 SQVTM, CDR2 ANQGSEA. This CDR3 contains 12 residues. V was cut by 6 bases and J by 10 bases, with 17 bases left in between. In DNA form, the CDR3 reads TGCAGCGTAGAAACGACAGGATCCGCGCAGTATTTT. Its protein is CSVETTGSAQYF.

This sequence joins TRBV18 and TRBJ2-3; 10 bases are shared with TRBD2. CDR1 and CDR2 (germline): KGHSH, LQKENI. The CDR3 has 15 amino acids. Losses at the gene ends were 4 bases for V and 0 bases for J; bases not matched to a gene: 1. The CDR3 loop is CASSLAGGSTDTQYF. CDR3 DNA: TGTGCCAGCTCACTAGCGGGGGGTAGCACAGATACGCAGTATTTT.

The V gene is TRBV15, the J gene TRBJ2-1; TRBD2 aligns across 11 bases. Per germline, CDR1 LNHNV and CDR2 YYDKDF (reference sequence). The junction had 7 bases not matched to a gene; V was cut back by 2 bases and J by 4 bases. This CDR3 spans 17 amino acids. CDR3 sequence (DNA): TGTGCCACCAGCAGATCCTGGGCTAGCGGGAGGTACAATGAGCAGTTCTTC. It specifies CATSRSWASGRYNEQFF.

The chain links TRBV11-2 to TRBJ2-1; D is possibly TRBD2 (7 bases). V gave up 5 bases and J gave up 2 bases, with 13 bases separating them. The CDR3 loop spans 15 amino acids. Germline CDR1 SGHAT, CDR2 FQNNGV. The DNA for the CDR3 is TGTGCCAGCAGCCCAACGGGGGGCCCCTACAATGAGCAGTTCTTC. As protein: CASSPTGGPYNEQFF.

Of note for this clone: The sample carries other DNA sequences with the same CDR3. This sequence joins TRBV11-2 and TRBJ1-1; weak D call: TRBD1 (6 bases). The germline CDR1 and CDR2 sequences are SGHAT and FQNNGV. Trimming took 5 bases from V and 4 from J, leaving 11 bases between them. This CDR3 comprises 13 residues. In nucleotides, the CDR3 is TGTGCCAGCAGCATAACAGGGTCCACTGAAGCTTTCTTT. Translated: CASSITGSTEAFF.

DNA of the CDR3: TGTGCCAGTAGTAGACCCACGGGGAGGGATAGCTATGGCTACACCTTC. This codes for CASSRPTGRDSYGYTF. This rearrangement joins TRBV19 to TRBJ1-2; no clear D. The CDR3 is 16 residues long. Germline lookup yields CDR1 LNHDA and CDR2 SQIVND (reference sequence). Trimming left V 4 bases short and J 4 bases short, with 19 bases between.